This T cell receptor (beta chain) was sequenced for a study of CD8 T cells in ankylosing spondylitis (dated by TCRdb to 2016 to 2017). For the wider study: The study set out to find disease-linked TCR variants by profiling T cell receptor beta repertoires in ankylosing spondylitis patients and healthy donors. In total, the full study cohort was made up of 108 healthy donors and 25 or so ankylosing spondylitis patients. Peripheral blood samples were taken, and synovial fluid was additionally collected from ankylosing spondylitis patients. The study at large found these results: The disease-linked clones showed a CD8+ phenotype and occurred at relatively low frequencies in peripheral blood. A TCR beta motif made up of several highly homologous amino acid variants appeared to be characteristic of blood from ankylosing spondylitis patients. The disease-linked clones were reported as significantly enriched in matched synovial fluid samples from ankylosing spondylitis patients. Some motif variants were previously reported in synovial fluid and blood of reactive arthritis patients, suggesting common disease-initiation mechanisms.

CDR1 MDHEN and CDR2 SYDVKM are derived from the germline V gene. From its cysteine to its phenylalanine, the CDR3 spans 13 amino acids. Left in the record is the CDR3 DNA by itself, 39 bases read in frame from the first base. V was cut back by 7 bases and J by 1 base, leaving a gap of 10 bases between them. For this clonotype: Its antigen is currently not known. No much larger clone is present one base from it, and per-base qualities are unavailable.

Instrument on record: Illumina HiSeq 2500. Quantitative 5'-RACE with molecular barcodes was used to prepare TCR beta libraries. Per the source publication's procedure: To identify disease-linked TCR variants, a new computational method was used, one built on a probabilistic model of VDJ rearrangement. TCRdb cleaned the public reads at Q25 with fastp, built clones with MiXCR and kept in-frame beta chains. All rows with the same CDR3 protein become a single entry with the most common DNA and genes. TCRdb, not the original authors, processed these V and J calls. This sample comprises approximately 440,000 distinct CDR3 sequences, approximately 17% of them detected only once. The biggest ten clones account for approximately 0.97% of the sample.

The receptor's source is a male donor with ankylosing spondylitis. The source material was blood, either unsorted or a sorted T cell fraction (not recorded which). The V gene is TRBV28 and the J gene is TRBJ2-5; no D gene is confidently identified. The DNA sequence is TGTGCCAGCAATCTGGGATTCCAAGAGACCCAGTACTTC. Its protein product is CASNLGFQETQYF.